This TCR beta chain was identified during a study of control samples from healthy donors and cancer patients. Per the germline V gene, CDR1 is MNHEY and CDR2 is SVGAGI. This CDR3 region has 15 residues. Trimming shortened V by 0 bases and J by 7 bases, and 10 bases separated the two germline ends. Assay used: immunoSEQ multiplex PCR; TCRdb lists only in-frame clones, some missing. The data show roughly 150,000 clones, 70% to 90% seen once. Specimen: blood. This rearrangement joins TRBV6-5 to TRBJ1-6, with TRBD1 as a possible D gene (5 bases). The receptor was isolated from a man aged 18-30 years in good health. As DNA, the CDR3 is TGTGCCAGCAGTTACTCGCAGGGAACCAATTCACCCCTCCACTTT. It specifies CASSYSQGTNSPLHF.